This TCR beta chain was captured in a study of metastatic and nonmetastatic thyroid tumors. Study-level background: Repertoire comparisons spanned blood and tumor or nodule tissue from malignant and benign thyroid patients.

The CDR3 is 14 residues long. The germline gives CDR1 SGHDT, CDR2 YYEEEE. V was shortened by 5 bases and J by 8 bases, with 19 bases between the two germline ends. Many counts were recorded for this clone. TCRdb used MiXCR to call clones anew from the PCR reads. The repertoire includes some 40,000 clones, roughly 24% of them detected once, and 14% sits in the top ten. No patient received treatment before thyroid surgery. The material sequenced was tumor tissue. The sequence came from a female donor with papillary thyroid cancer or a benign thyroid nodule (not recorded which). Some clones in this sample may be carry-over from other donors' samples. The J gene is TRBJ1-2, the V gene TRBV5-6; TRBD1 is a possible D gene (5 bases). In DNA, the CDR3 is TGTGCCAGCAGTCCCGTGAACCTGGGGGACGGCTACACCTTC. Encoded protein: CASSPVNLGDGYTF.